The T cell receptor beta chain described here comes from a study of blood T cells in healthy people across ages. With a J-beta primer mix and a sample-barcoded 5' primer, a second PCR ran roughly 6 to 11 cycles. Using its own MiXCR run on the 5' RACE reads, TCRdb lists one record per CDR3 protein. The data hold approximately 690,000 distinct CDR3 sequences, with roughly two fifths observed a single time. Trimming left V 5 bases short and J 7 bases short, with 16 bases between. Germline V gene data show CDR1 as ENHRY and CDR2 as SYGVKD. This CDR3 has 14 residues. This clonotype occurred many times. Antigen specificity is unknown. Study observations and caveats: Per-million-T-cell TCR beta diversity fell roughly linearly with age.

The material sequenced was blood. This chain uses TRBV10-3 with TRBJ2-3, with D perhaps matching TRBD1 (6 bases). The origin of this receptor is a man older than 75 in good health. CDR3 loop: CAISSNGQGYTQYF. The CDR3 bases are TGTGCCATCAGTTCCAACGGCCAGGGGTATACGCAGTATTTT.